This TCR beta chain was captured in a study of vaccination and CD4 T cells after COVID-19. Between the trimmed V and J ends, which lost 3 bases and 2 bases, there was a span of 1 base. The CDR3 loop spans 11 amino acids. In germline, CDR1 is SNHLY, CDR2 FYNNEI. Treatment specified: roughly ten-day PBMC culture with coronavirus spike peptide pools or control peptides (ViraFEST assay). The study sequenced cultured CD4+ T cell DNA using the Oncomine TCR Beta short-read assay. Cultured CD4+ T cells were the source of extracted genomic DNA. TCRdb reprocessed the PCR reads via MiXCR and lists one record per CDR3 protein. The repertoire holds roughly 11,000 distinct CDR3 sequences, 61% seen once, with approximately 9% in the top ten. This clonotype was recorded a few times. Its specificity is unknown.

The sequence came from a human donor who had recovered from COVID-19. The material sequenced was CD4+ T cells from blood, cultured in vitro. This chain uses TRBV2 with TRBJ1-2; D unclear. The CDR3 coding sequence is TGTGCCAGCAGTGAGAACTATGGCTACACCTTC. Translation gives CASSENYGYTF.